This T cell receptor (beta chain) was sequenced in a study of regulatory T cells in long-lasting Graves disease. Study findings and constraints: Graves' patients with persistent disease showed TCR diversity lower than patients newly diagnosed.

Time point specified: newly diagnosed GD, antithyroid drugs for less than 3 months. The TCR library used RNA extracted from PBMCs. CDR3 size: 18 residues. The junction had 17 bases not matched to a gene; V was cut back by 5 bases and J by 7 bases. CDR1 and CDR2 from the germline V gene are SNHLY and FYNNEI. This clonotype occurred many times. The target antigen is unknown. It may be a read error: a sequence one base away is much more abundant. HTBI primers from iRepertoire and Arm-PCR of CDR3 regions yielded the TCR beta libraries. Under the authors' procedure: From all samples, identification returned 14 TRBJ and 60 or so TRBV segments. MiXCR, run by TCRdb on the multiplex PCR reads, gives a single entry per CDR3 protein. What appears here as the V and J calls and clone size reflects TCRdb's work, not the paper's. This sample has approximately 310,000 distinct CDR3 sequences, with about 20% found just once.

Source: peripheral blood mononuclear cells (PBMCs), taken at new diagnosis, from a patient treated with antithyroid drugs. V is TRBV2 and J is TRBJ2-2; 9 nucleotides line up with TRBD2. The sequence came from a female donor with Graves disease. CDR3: CASSRRTGGRGLNGELFF. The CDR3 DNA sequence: TGTGCCAGCAGTCGTCGGACTGGCGGGAGGGGGTTGAACGGGGAGCTGTTTTTT. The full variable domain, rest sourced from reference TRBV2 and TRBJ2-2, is EPEVTQTPSHQVTQMGQEVILRCVPISNHLYFYWYRQILGQKVEFLVSFYNNEISEKSEIFDDQFSVERPDGSNFTLKIRSTKLEDSAMYFCASSRRTGGRGLNGELFFGEGSRLTVL.